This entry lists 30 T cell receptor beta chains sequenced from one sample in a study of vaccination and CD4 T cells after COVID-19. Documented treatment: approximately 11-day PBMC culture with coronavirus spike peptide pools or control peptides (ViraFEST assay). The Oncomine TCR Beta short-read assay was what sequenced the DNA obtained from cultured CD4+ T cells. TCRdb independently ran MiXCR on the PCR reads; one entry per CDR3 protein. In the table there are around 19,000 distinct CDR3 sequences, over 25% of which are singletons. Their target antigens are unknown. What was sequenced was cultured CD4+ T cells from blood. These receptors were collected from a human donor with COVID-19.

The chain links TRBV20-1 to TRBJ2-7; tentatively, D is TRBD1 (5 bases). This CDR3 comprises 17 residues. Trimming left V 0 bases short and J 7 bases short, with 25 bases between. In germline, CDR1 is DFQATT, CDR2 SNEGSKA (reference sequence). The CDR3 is CSARDPRRSPAKGEQYF. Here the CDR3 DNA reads TGCAGTGCTAGAGATCCTCGTCGGAGTCCGGCCAAGGGGGAGCAGTACTTC.

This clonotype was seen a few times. The CDR3 coding sequence is TGCAGTGCTAACCCGACGGAGAGGCCAGGCGAGCAGTACTTC. Translating gives CSANPTERPGEQYF. This rearrangement joins TRBV20-1 to TRBJ2-7, with D unresolved. V was cut by 4 bases and J by 6 bases, with 19 bases left in between. Germline V gene lookup returns CDR1 DFQATT and CDR2 SNEGSKA (reference sequence). The CDR3 has 14 residues.

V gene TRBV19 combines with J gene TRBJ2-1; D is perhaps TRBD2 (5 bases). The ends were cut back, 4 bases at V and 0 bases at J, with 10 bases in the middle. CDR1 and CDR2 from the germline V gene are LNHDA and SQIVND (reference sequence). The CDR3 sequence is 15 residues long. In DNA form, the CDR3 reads TGTGCCAGTAGTAGAGGGATCAGCTCCTACAATGAGCAGTTCTTC. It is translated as CASSRGISSYNEQFF.

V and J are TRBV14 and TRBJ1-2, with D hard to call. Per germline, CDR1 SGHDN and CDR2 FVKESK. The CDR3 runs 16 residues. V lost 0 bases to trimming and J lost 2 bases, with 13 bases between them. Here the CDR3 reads CASSQDHSRSNYGYTF. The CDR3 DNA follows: TGTGCCAGCAGCCAAGACCATAGCAGGTCCAACTATGGCTACACCTTC.

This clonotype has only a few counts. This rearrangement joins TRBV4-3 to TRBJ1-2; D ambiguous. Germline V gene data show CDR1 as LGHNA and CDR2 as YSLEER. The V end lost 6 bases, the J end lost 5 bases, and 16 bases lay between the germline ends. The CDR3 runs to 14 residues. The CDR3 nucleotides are TGCGCCAGCAGTAAGAACGAGGGAACTTATGGCTACACCTTC. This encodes CASSKNEGTYGYTF.

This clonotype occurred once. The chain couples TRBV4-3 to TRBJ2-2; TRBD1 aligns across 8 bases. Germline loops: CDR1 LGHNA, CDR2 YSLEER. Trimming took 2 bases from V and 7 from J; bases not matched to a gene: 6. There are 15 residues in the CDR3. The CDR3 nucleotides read TGCGCCAGCAGCCAAACGGACAGGGCAAACGGGGAGCTGTTTTTT. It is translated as CASSQTDRANGELFF.

The DNA of the CDR3 is TGTGCCAGCGCTGCGGGACAGGGGCACGAAAAACTGTTTTTT. Translating gives CASAAGQGHEKLFF. The chain joins TRBV9 to TRBJ1-4; TRBD1 matches at 10 bases. The V gene's germline CDR1 is SGDLS and CDR2 YYNGEE. Germline trimming cut 7 bases from V and 8 bases from J; bases unmatched to any gene: 8. This CDR3 comprises 14 residues. The entire variable domain, with the rest obtained from reference TRBV9 and TRBJ1-4, is as follows: DSGVTQTPKHLITATGQRVTLRCSPRSGDLSVYWYQQSLDQGLQFLIQYYNGEERAKGNILERFSAQQFPDLHSELNLSSLELGDSALYFCASAAGQGHEKLFFGSGTQLSVL.

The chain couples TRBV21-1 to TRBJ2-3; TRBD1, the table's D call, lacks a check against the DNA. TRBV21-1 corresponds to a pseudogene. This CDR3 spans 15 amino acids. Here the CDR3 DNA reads TGTGCCAGCAGCAAAGAGGGGTTATCCACAGATACGCAGTATTTT. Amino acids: CASSKEGLSTDTQYF.

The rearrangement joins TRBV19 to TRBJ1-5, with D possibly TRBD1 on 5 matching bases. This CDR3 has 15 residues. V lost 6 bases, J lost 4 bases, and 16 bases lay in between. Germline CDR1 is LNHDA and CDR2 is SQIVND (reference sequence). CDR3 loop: CASSLKGQFNQPQHF. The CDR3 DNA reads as TGTGCCAGTAGCCTGAAGGGGCAGTTTAATCAGCCCCAGCATTTT.

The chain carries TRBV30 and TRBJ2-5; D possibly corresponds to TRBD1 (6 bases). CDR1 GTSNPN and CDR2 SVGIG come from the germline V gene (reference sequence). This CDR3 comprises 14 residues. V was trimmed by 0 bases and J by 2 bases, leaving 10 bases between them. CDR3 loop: CAWSVLRGQETQYF. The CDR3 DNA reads TGTGCCTGGAGTGTCTTGAGGGGGCAAGAGACCCAGTACTTC.

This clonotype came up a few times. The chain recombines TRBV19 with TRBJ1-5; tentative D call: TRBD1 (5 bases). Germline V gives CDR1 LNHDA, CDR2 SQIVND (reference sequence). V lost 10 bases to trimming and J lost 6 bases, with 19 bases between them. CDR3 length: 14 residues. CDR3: CATSSAGPFQPQHF. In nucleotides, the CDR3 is TGTGCCACCTCCTCGGCGGGACCCTTTCAGCCCCAGCATTTT.

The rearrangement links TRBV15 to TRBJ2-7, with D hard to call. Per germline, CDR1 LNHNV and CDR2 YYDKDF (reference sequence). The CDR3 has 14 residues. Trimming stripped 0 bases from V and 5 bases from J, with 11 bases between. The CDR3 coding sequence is TGTGCCACCAGCAGAGATCTGGGTACCGACGAGCAGTACTTC. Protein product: CATSRDLGTDEQYF.

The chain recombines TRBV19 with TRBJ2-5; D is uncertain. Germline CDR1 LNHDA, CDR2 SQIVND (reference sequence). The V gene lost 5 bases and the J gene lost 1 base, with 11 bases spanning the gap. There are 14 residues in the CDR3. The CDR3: CASSPRARQETQYF. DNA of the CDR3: TGTGCCAGTAGTCCTCGGGCGCGCCAAGAGACCCAGTACTTC.

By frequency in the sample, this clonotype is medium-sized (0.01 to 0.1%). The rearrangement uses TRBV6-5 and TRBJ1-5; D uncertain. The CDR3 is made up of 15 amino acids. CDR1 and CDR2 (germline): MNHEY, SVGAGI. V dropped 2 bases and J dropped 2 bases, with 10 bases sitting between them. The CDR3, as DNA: TGTGCCAGCAGTTACGACGGGAATGGCAATCAGCCCCAGCATTTT. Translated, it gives CASSYDGNGNQPQHF.

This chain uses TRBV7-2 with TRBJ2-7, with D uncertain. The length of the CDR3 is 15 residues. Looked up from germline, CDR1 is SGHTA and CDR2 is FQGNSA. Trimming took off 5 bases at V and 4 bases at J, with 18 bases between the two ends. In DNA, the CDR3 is TGTGCCAGCAGCCGTCAGACACATATTACTTACGAGCAGTACTTC. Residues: CASSRQTHITYEQYF.

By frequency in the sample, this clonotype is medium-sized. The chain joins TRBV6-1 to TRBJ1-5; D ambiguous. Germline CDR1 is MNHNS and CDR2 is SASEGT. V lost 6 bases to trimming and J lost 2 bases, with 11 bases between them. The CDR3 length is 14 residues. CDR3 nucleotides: TGTGCCAGCAGCCGTCGGGAAGGCAATCAGCCCCAGCATTTT. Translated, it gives CASSRREGNQPQHF.

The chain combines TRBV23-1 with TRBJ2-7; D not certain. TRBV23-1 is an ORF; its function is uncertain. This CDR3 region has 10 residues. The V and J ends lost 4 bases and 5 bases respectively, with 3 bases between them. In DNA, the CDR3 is TGCGCCAGCAGTCCTCACGAGCAGTACTTC. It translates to CASSPHEQYF.

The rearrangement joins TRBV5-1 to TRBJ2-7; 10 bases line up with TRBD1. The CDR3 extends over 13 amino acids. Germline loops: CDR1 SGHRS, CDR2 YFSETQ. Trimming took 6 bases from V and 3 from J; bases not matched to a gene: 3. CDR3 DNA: TGCGCCAGCACTAGGACAGGGGGCTACGAGCAGTACTTC. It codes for CASTRTGGYEQYF.

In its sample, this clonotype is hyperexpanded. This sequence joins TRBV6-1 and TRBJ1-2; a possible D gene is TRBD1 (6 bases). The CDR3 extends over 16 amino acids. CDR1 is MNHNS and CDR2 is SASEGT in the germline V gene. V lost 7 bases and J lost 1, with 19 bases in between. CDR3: CASTPLTGTLNYGYTF. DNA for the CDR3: TGTGCCAGCACTCCTCTGACCGGGACACTTAACTATGGCTACACCTTC.

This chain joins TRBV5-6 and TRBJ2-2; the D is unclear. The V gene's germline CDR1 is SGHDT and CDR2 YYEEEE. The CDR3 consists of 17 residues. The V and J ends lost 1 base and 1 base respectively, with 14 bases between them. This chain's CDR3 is CASSLRVKLMNTGELFF. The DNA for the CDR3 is TGTGCCAGCAGCTTGCGCGTCAAGCTAATGAACACCGGGGAGCTGTTTTTT.

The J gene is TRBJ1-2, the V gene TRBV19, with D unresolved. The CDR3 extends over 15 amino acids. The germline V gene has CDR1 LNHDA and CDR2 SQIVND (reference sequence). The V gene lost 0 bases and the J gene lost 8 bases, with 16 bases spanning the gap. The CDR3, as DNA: TGTGCCAGTAGTATAGATCGCAGGCCGGGAGTAGGCTACACCTTC. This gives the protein CASSIDRRPGVGYTF.

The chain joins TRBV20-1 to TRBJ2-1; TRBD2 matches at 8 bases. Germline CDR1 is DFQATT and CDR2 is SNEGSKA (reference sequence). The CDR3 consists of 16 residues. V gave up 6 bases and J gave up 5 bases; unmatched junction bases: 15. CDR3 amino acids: CSAALGRGGLHNEQFF. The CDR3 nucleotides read TGCAGTGCGGCCTTGGGTCGGGGGGGCCTTCACAATGAGCAGTTCTTC.

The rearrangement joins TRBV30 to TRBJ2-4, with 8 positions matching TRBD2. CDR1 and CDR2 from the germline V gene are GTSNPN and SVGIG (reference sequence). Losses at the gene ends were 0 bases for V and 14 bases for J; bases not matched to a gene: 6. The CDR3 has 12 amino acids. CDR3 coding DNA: TGTGCCTGGAGTGTACCGGGGGGGCAGAAGTACTTC. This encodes CAWSVPGGQKYF.

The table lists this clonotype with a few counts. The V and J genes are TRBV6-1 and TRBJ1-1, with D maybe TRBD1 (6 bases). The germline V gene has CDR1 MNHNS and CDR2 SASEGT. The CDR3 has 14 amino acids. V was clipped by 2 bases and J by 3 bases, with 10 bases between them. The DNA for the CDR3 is TGTGCCAGCAGTGAACGGGGGCTACACACTGAAGCTTTCTTT. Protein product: CASSERGLHTEAFF.

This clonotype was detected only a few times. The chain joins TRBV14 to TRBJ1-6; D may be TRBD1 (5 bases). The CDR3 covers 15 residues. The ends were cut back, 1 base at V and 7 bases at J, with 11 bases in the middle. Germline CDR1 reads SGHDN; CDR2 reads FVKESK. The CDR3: CASSQVGTVNSPLHF. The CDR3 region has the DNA TGTGCCAGCAGCCAAGTCGGGACCGTGAATTCACCCCTCCACTTT. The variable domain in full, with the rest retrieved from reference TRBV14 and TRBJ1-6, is EAGVTQFPSHSVIEKGQTVTLRCDPISGHDNLYWYRRVMGKEIKFLLHFVKESKQDESGMPNNRFLAERTGGTYSTLKVQPAELEDSGVYFCASSQVGTVNSPLHFGNGTRLTVT.

CDR3 DNA sequence: TGCAGTGCTCCGCTGGGCCCGTACCAAGAGACCCAGTACTTC. Translating it yields CSAPLGPYQETQYF. The V and J genes are TRBV20-1 and TRBJ2-5; D gene unclear. The germline V gene has CDR1 DFQATT and CDR2 SNEGSKA (reference sequence). Trimming took off 5 bases at V and 0 bases at J, with 13 bases between the two ends. The CDR3 is 14 amino acids.

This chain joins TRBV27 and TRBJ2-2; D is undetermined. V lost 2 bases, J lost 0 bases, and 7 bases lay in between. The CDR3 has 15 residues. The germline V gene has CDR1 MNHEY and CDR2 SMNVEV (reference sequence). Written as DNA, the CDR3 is TGTGCCAGCAGTTTAGGTCTAACGAACACCGGGGAGCTGTTTTTT. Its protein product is CASSLGLTNTGELFF.

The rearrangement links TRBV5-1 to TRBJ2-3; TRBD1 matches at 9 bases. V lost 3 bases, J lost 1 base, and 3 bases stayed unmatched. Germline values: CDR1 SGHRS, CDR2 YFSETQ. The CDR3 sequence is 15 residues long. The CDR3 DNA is TGCGCCAGCAGCTCCCGGGACAGGGGCACAGATACGCAGTATTTT. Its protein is CASSSRDRGTDTQYF.

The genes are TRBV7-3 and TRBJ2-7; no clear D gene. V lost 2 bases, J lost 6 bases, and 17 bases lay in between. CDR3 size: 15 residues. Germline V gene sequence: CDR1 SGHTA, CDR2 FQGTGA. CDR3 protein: CASSLSPGKGSEQYF. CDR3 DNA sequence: TGTGCCAGCAGCTTATCCCCCGGTAAGGGTAGCGAGCAGTACTTC.

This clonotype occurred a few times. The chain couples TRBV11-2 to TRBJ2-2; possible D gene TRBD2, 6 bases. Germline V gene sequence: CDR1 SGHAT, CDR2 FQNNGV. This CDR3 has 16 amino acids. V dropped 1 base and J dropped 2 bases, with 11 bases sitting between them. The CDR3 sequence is CASSLVRGVNTGELFF. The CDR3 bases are TGTGCCAGCAGCTTAGTGCGGGGAGTCAACACCGGGGAGCTGTTTTTT.